This TCR beta chain was sequenced during a study of T cell repertoires in cytomegalovirus infection. Across the study: Used in the study were CMV epitopes, some recently identified and HLA-C-restricted, others well-studied and HLA-B-restricted. CMV infection and matching HLA type were both indicated by public TCR beta signatures.

Trimming pared 3 bases from V and 3 bases from J, leaving 9 bases between. The CDR3 runs to 13 residues. CDR1 is MNHEY, CDR2 SVGEGT, per germline. TCRdb re-called the reads with MiXCR, one entry per CDR3 protein. The sample has fewer than 850,000 distinct CDR3 sequences; around 29% are singletons. Remarks on this clonotype: Antigen specificity is unknown.

Overall study results and limits: The response measured ex vivo was dominated by TCR beta clonotypes (HLA-C-restricted and CMV-specific).

The chain joins TRBV6-2 or TRBV6-3 to TRBJ2-7; D not certain. The TCR sequence derives from a human donor in good health (CMV status not recorded). Some clones in this sample may be carry-over from other donors' samples. The starting material was cultured CD8+ T cells from PBMCs, obtained from culture after CMV antigen stimulation. The CDR3 loop is CASSYMGYYEQYV. The CDR3 DNA sequence: TGTGCCAGCAGTTATATGGGATACTACGAGCAGTACGTC.